The next 18 T cell receptor beta chains were all read from a single sample in a study of blood T cells in healthy people across ages. The use of a sample-barcoded 5' primer and a J-beta primer mix characterized a second PCR of roughly 7 to 11 cycles. MiXCR was run by TCRdb on the 5' RACE reads, yielding one entry per CDR3 protein. The sample comprises about 970,000 distinct CDR3 sequences, 45% to 60% of which are singletons, and about a fifth rests with the top ten. Sequencing was performed on blood. The receptors originated from a woman aged 55-75 years in good health.

The rearrangement uses TRBV9 and TRBJ2-1; D call uncertain. Germline V CDR1 and CDR2: SGDLS, YYNGEE. The CDR3 runs to 14 residues. With 3 bases removed from V and 1 base from J, the gap between germline ends came to 8 bases. CDR3 nucleotide sequence: TGTGCCAGCAGCGCCCCCCGGTCCTACAATGAGCAGTTCTTC. Translation: CASSAPRSYNEQFF.

This CDR3 is CASSQAPGGFYEQYF. The CDR3 DNA follows: TGTGCCAGCAGCCAAGCGCCAGGGGGTTTCTACGAGCAGTACTTC. The chain is built from TRBV4-2 and TRBJ2-7; 7 bases agree with TRBD1. The CDR3 spans 15 residues. Unmatched junction bases numbered 6, after V lost 1 base and J lost 3 bases. CDR1 is LGHNA and CDR2 is YNFKEQ in the germline V gene.

This clonotype was detected many times. The chain is built from TRBV25-1 and TRBJ2-4; no firm D call. CDR3 length equals 14 residues. CDR1 is MGHDK, CDR2 SYGVNS, per germline. Trimming pared 2 bases from V and 6 bases from J, leaving 11 bases between. The CDR3: CASSEPGKVNIQYF. The CDR3 coding sequence is TGTGCCAGCAGTGAACCTGGGAAGGTAAACATTCAGTACTTC.

V usage is TRBV12-3 or TRBV12-4 and J usage is TRBJ1-2; 7 bases are a match to TRBD1. Losses at the gene ends were 6 bases for V and 6 bases for J; bases not matched to a gene: 13. The CDR3 consists of 15 residues. The CDR3 DNA reads TGTGCCAGCAGCCCCTTACTGACAGGGTTCGATGGCTACACCTTC. Protein product: CASSPLLTGFDGYTF.

In its sample, this clonotype was seen once. The V call is TRBV9, the J call TRBJ1-4; D ambiguous. CDR1 and CDR2 (germline): SGDLS, YYNGEE. CDR3 size: 14 residues. V was clipped by 3 bases and J by 8 bases, with 14 bases between them. For the CDR3, the DNA is TGTGCCAGCAGCGCCTATCCGGGCAGGGAAAAACTGTTTTTT. Translating it yields CASSAYPGREKLFF.

The chain recombines TRBV29-1 with TRBJ1-2; perhaps TRBD1 as D (6 bases). This CDR3 is built from 14 residues. With 6 bases removed from V and 5 bases from J, the gap between germline ends came to 19 bases. Per the germline V gene, CDR1 is SQVTM and CDR2 is ANQGSEA. The CDR3 DNA is TGCAGCGTGAGAAGTCACGGGACAACTTATGGCTACACCTTC. This gives the protein CSVRSHGTTYGYTF.

In its sample, this clonotype was seen a few times. The chain joins TRBV7-2 to TRBJ2-1; D might be TRBD2 (5 bases). CDR1 and CDR2 from the germline V gene are SGHTA and FQGNSA. V was cut by 3 bases and J by 7 bases, with 16 bases left in between. The CDR3 loop spans 15 amino acids. CDR3 amino acids: CASSFPGFVLNEQFF. The CDR3, as DNA: TGTGCCAGCAGCTTCCCGGGGTTTGTTTTGAATGAGCAGTTCTTC.

There are a few counts of this clonotype. The rearrangement uses TRBV18 and TRBJ2-7, with D perhaps given as TRBD1 or TRBD2 (6 bases each). The V and J ends lost 4 bases and 0 bases respectively, with 16 bases between them. Per germline, CDR1 KGHSH and CDR2 LQKENI. The CDR3 has 16 amino acids. The CDR3 sequence: CASSREGGRSSYEQYF. The CDR3 DNA follows: TGTGCCAGCTCACGCGAGGGGGGCCGCAGCTCCTACGAGCAGTACTTC.

This clonotype was found a few times. V gene TRBV29-1 combines with J gene TRBJ2-1, with D possibly being TRBD1 or TRBD2 (7 bases each). The CDR3 loop spans 12 amino acids. The germline V and J ends were trimmed by 7 bases and 10 bases, with 17 bases remaining between them. The V gene's germline CDR1 is SQVTM and CDR2 ANQGSEA. The CDR3 protein is CSAQGGGKEQFF. CDR3 in DNA: TGCAGCGCCCAGGGGGGGGGTAAAGAGCAGTTCTTC.

The rearrangement links TRBV28 to TRBJ2-3; TRBD1 might be the D (6 bases). Germline V gives CDR1 MDHEN, CDR2 SYDVKM. The CDR3 is 15 amino acids. The ends were cut back, 4 bases at V and 2 bases at J, with 13 bases in the middle. CDR3 DNA: TGTGCCAGCAGTTCCTCAGACAGGAACACAGATACGCAGTATTTT. Its protein product is CASSSSDRNTDTQYF.

V and J are TRBV18 and TRBJ2-7, with 7 bases aligning to TRBD2. V gave up 2 bases and J gave up 1 base; unmatched junction bases: 11. In germline, CDR1 is KGHSH, CDR2 LQKENI. The CDR3 runs to 17 residues. The CDR3, as DNA: TGTGCCAGCTCACCAGATCCCCCGGCTAGCGGATCCTACGAGCAGTACTTC. It translates to CASSPDPPASGSYEQYF.

A few counts support this clonotype. The rearrangement uses TRBV7-2 and TRBJ2-4; D may be TRBD1 or TRBD2 (6 bases each). Germline V lookup: CDR1 SGHTA, CDR2 FQGNSA. V lost 5 bases to trimming and J lost 1 base, with 18 bases between them. The CDR3 contains 17 residues. CDR3: CASSPRSGDSAKNIQYF. The CDR3 bases are TGTGCCAGCAGCCCGAGATCAGGGGACTCGGCCAAAAACATTCAGTACTTC.

This clonotype showed up just a few times. This chain links TRBV10-3 with TRBJ2-6; D is unclear. V was cut by 6 bases and J by 7 bases, with 7 bases left in between. Germline CDR1 and CDR2: ENHRY and SYGVKD. CDR3 length equals 12 residues. Here the CDR3 reads CAIRTDANVLTF. For the CDR3, the DNA is TGTGCCATCAGGACGGACGCCAACGTCCTGACTTTC.

This clonotype has only a few counts. This rearrangement joins TRBV5-1 to TRBJ2-3, with a tentative D call TRBD1 (7 bases). The ends were cut back, 3 bases at V and 6 bases at J, with 11 bases in the middle. This CDR3 comprises 13 residues. Germline V gene lookup returns CDR1 SGHRS and CDR2 YFSETQ. The CDR3 spells CASSSEGADTQYF. Written as DNA, the CDR3 is TGCGCCAGCAGCTCGGAGGGGGCGGATACGCAGTATTTT.

The J gene is TRBJ2-3, the V gene TRBV11-3; TRBD2 matches at 11 bases. Germline V lookup: CDR1 SGHNT, CDR2 YENEEA. With 1 base clipped from V and 1 base from J, the junction kept 7 bases outside the gene matches. CDR3 length: 18 amino acids. CDR3 sequence: CASSLGITSGSGTDTQYF. DNA for the CDR3: TGTGCCAGCAGCTTAGGTATTACTAGCGGGAGCGGCACAGATACGCAGTATTTT.

The genes are TRBV18 and TRBJ2-7, with TRBD1 matching 12 bases. The V segment lost 4 bases and the J segment 5 bases; nucleotides outside the gene matches: 12. The germline V gene encodes CDR1 KGHSH and CDR2 LQKENI. The CDR3 length is 17 residues. CDR3: CASSLFETGQGAHEQYF. DNA for the CDR3: TGTGCCAGCTCACTTTTTGAGACGGGACAGGGGGCTCACGAGCAGTACTTC.

This clonotype appeared a few times. The chain joins TRBV20-1 to TRBJ2-5; 9 bases match TRBD1. The germline V gene encodes CDR1 DFQATT and CDR2 SNEGSKA (reference sequence). Unmatched junction bases numbered 13, after V lost 2 bases and J lost 6 bases. The CDR3 is 16 amino acids. CDR3 in DNA: TGCAGTGCTAGATCCCCCCCCGGGACAGGGTCTAAGACCCAGTACTTC. It encodes CSARSPPGTGSKTQYF.

A few counts support this clonotype. V gene TRBV20-1 combines with J gene TRBJ2-3; D assignment may be TRBD1 or TRBD2 (6 bases each). Trimming stripped 5 bases from V and 0 bases from J, with 9 bases between. The germline V gene has CDR1 DFQATT and CDR2 SNEGSKA (reference sequence). The CDR3 sequence is 13 residues long. DNA of the CDR3: TGCAGTGCTGAGGGGGGAAGCACAGATACGCAGTATTTT. This translates into CSAEGGSTDTQYF.